This is a list of T cell receptor beta chains from one sample in a study of OX40 agonist ivuxolimab in advanced cancers. Some clones are missing from TCRdb's copy, which holds only in-frame ones; the method was immunoSEQ multiplex PCR. The data show just over 90,000 clones, 92% seen once. The sample consisted of CD4+ or CD8+ T cells sorted from blood, taken in a trial of the OX40 agonist ivuxolimab. The receptors derive from an adult with an advanced solid tumor such as melanoma, head and neck, liver or kidney cancer. Each CDR3 is given with its conserved first and last residue. D genes are given only for firm matches. Size is stated for part of the rows, as once, few or many counts, or as a class when the clone is expanded.

abundance	v_gene	j_gene	d_gene	CDR3nt	CDR3aa
.	TRBV19	TRBJ2-7	TRBD2	TGTGCCAGTAGTATGGGAGCGGGATGGTACGAGCAGTACTTC	CASSMGAGWYEQYF
.	TRBV11-2	TRBJ2-1	TRBD2	TGTGCCAGCAGCTTAAGCGGGAGGTGGGGAAAAAATGAGCAGTTCTTC	CASSLSGRWGKNEQFF
.	TRBV10-3	TRBJ1-1	.	TGTGCCATCAGTGAAGGTCGGATAAACACTGAAGCTTTCTTT	CAISEGRINTEAFF
.	TRBV25-1	TRBJ2-1	TRBD2	TGTGCCAGCAGTCCTAGCGGGAGGGATGAGCAGTTCTTC	CASSPSGRDEQFF
.	TRBV4-1	TRBJ1-2	.	TGCGCCAGCAGCCAAGCGGCAGGGGCACCTGATGGCTACACCTTC	CASSQAAGAPDGYTF
.	TRBV27	TRBJ2-2	.	TGTGCCAGCAGTTTAAGCCCCATTCGGGGGAACACCGGGGAGCTGTTTTTT	CASSLSPIRGNTGELFF
.	TRBV27	TRBJ2-3	TRBD2	TGTGCCAGCAGTCCCCCCACCGGGACAGGGATAGGACTAGCGGGACAGAATACGCAGTATTTT	CASSPPTGTGIGLAGQNTQYF
.	TRBV5-8	TRBJ1-2	.	TGTGCCAGCAGCCAGGGGACTATTGGATATGGCTACACCTTC	CASSQGTIGYGYTF
.	TRBV27	TRBJ2-7	TRBD1	TGTGCCAGCAGCCCCGGGACAGGGATCTACGAGCAGTACTTC	CASSPGTGIYEQYF
.	TRBV27	TRBJ1-1	.	TGTGCCAGCAGTTCTAACAGGATCATGAACACTGAAGCTTTCTTT	CASSSNRIMNTEAFF
once	TRBV10-3	TRBJ2-7	TRBD2	TGTGCCATCAGTGAGTCGAGATCCGCTAGCGGGAACTACGAGCAGTACTTC	CAISESRSASGNYEQYF
.	TRBV19	TRBJ1-2	.	TGTGCCAGTAGTCCGGGGGACGCGTATGGCTACACCTTC	CASSPGDAYGYTF
.	TRBV27	TRBJ2-2	.	TGTGCCAGCAGTTTCGGGGCGACCGGGGAGCTGTTTTTT	CASSFGATGELFF
.	TRBV5-1	TRBJ2-7	.	TGCGCCAGCAGCCTGCGGACTGCCTCCTACGAGCAGTACTTC	CASSLRTASYEQYF
.	TRBV18	TRBJ2-6	.	TGTGCCAGCTCCCCCTTTGGAGGGCCCTCTGGGGCCAACGTCCTGACTTTC	CASSPFGGPSGANVLTF